These 3 T cell receptor beta chains share one sample of origin, sequenced in a study of memory CD4+ T cells and cytomegalovirus serostatus. Single viable CD3+CD4+CD8-CD45RO+ cells were sorted as the memory CD4+ T cells. Assay used: immunoSEQ multiplex PCR; TCRdb lists only in-frame clones, some missing. The top ten hold over 0.55% of the sample, which has about 50,000 clones, approximately 80% seen once. The specimen was memory CD4+ T cells from blood. These receptors were taken from an adult in good health and CMV-seronegative.

The V call is TRBV6-1, the J call TRBJ1-1; D is perhaps TRBD1 (6 bases). Germline values: CDR1 MNHNS, CDR2 SASEGT. V lost 4 bases and J lost 11, with 11 bases in between. The length of the CDR3 is 11 residues. The CDR3 DNA is TGTGCCAGCAGTGTCACAGGGTGGGCTTTCTTT. It yields the protein CASSVTGWAFF.

This sequence joins TRBV19 and TRBJ1-5, with 9 bases matching TRBD1. The germline V gene encodes CDR1 LNHDA and CDR2 SQIVND (reference sequence). CDR3 size: 15 residues. V trimming: 6 bases; J trimming: 6 bases; junction bases outside the gene matches: 9. Here the CDR3 DNA reads TGTGCCAGTAGCGAGAGACAGGGGGGAAGTCAGCCCCAGCATTTT. Protein sequence: CASSERQGGSQPQHF.

The rearrangement links TRBV4-2 to TRBJ2-1; D is uncertain. The CDR3 is made up of 17 amino acids. With 0 bases removed from V and 0 bases from J, the gap between germline ends came to 12 bases. From germline, CDR1 is LGHNA and CDR2 YNFKEQ. For the CDR3, the DNA is TGTGCCAGCAGCCAAGACGGCGACCTGAGCTCCTACAATGAGCAGTTCTTC. Protein: CASSQDGDLSSYNEQFF.